Sequencing of this TCR beta chain was carried out in a study of blood T cell repertoires in COVID-19. Study-wide context: The study drew acute and convalescent COVID-19 samples from the United States, Italy and Spain. In each case, the material was cDNA or gDNA derived from T cells, B-cell-depleted T cells, or PBMCs.

CDR1 and CDR2 from the germline V gene are SEHNR and FQNEAQ (reference sequence). Trimming took off 7 bases at V and 0 bases at J, with 16 bases between the two ends. There are 16 residues in the CDR3. In the original processing: Reference gene primer amplification gave estimated nucleated cell counts. The method was immunoSEQ multiplex PCR; TCRdb's version includes in-frame clones alone and lacks a portion of them. V, J and clone size derive from that table, while D and trimming were established from the DNA sequence. The repertoire includes hundreds of thousands of clones, about nine tenths of them detected once, and more than 9% sits in the top ten. Those enrolled in Seattle joined during active infection and were followed longitudinally afterward.

Material for sequencing was peripheral blood. The sequence was obtained from a man aged 45-65 years with COVID-19, enrolled during active disease. The chain employs TRBV7-9 and TRBJ2-1, with D tentatively TRBD2 (5 bases). The CDR3 sequence: CASTSYGVSSYNEQFF. As DNA, the CDR3 is TGTGCCAGCACCTCCTACGGGGTGAGCTCCTACAATGAGCAGTTCTTC.